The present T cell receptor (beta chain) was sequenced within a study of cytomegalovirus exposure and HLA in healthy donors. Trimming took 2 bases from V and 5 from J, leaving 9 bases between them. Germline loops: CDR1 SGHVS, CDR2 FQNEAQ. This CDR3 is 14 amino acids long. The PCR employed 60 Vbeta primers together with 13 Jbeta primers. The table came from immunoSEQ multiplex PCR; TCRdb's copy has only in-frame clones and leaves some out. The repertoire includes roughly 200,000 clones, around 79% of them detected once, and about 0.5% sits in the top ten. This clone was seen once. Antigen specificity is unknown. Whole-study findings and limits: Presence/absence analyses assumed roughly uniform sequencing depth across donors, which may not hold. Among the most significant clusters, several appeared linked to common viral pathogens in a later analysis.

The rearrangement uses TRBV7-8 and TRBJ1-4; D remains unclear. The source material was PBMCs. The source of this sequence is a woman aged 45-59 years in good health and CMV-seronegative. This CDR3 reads CASSLLSGNEKLFF. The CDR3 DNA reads TGTGCCAGCAGCTTACTTTCCGGGAATGAAAAACTGTTTTTT.